The 25 T cell receptor beta chains listed next were all sequenced from one sample in a study of blood T cell repertoires in COVID-19. The repertoire was sequenced with immunoSEQ multiplex PCR; TCRdb's copy has only in-frame clones and lacks some. This table holds 56,000 or so clones, approximately 88% found once. Sequencing used peripheral blood. The receptors stem from a human donor in a cohort sampled during active COVID-19.

This chain connects TRBV4-3 to TRBJ2-2, with 10 bases that match TRBD2. The CDR3 has 17 amino acids. The germline CDR1 and CDR2 sequences are LGHNA and YSLEER. Trimming took 4 bases from V and 0 from J; bases not matched to a gene: 5. CDR3 bases: TGCGCCAGCAGCCGGGATCTAGCGGGGGCGAACACCGGGGAGCTGTTTTTT. This encodes CASSRDLAGANTGELFF.

The chain is built from TRBV6-2 or TRBV6-3 and TRBJ1-5; D call uncertain. This CDR3 is 19 amino acids long. V was pared by 2 bases and J by 1 base, with 21 bases between. Per germline, CDR1 MNHEY and CDR2 SVGEGT. CDR3 nucleotides: TGTGCCAGCAGTTACGGGGTGCCAGATTGGACTGGGAGCAATCAGCCCCAGCATTTT. Translated, it gives CASSYGVPDWTGSNQPQHF.

The V and J genes are TRBV9 and TRBJ2-1, with D unresolved. The CDR3 is 15 residues long. CDR1 and CDR2 (germline): SGDLS, YYNGEE. V lost 0 bases and J 2 bases, leaving 9 bases between the germline ends. The DNA of the CDR3 is TGTGCCAGCAGCGTAGAATATCTCCCCTACAATGAGCAGTTCTTC. Translated, it gives CASSVEYLPYNEQFF. Combining the CDR3 with reference TRBV9 and TRBJ2-1 gives the whole variable domain DSGVTQTPKHLITATGQRVTLRCSPRSGDLSVYWYQQSLDQGLQFLIQYYNGEERAKGNILERFSAQQFPDLHSELNLSSLELGDSALYFCASSVEYLPYNEQFFGPGTRLTVL.

The CDR3 sequence is CASSPFETANGYTF. The CDR3 coding sequence is TGTGCCAGCAGTCCATTCGAGACAGCAAATGGCTACACCTTC. The chain couples TRBV2 to TRBJ1-2, with a possible D match to TRBD1 (5 bases). CDR3 length: 14 amino acids. Per the germline V gene, CDR1 is SNHLY and CDR2 is FYNNEI. The V end was cut by 5 bases, the J end by 6 bases, with 16 bases between.

The chain employs TRBV30 and TRBJ1-1, with TRBD1 as a possible D gene (6 bases). CDR1 and CDR2 (germline): GTSNPN, SVGIG (reference sequence). V was trimmed by 2 bases and J by 6 bases, leaving 16 bases between them. The CDR3 has 14 amino acids. The CDR3: CAWSSRGGRPEAFF. As DNA, the CDR3 is TGTGCCTGGAGTTCCAGGGGCGGGAGGCCTGAAGCTTTCTTT.

This clone was detected only a few times. V usage is TRBV14 and J usage is TRBJ2-1; a weak D match, TRBD1 (5 bases). V was cut by 0 bases and J by 3 bases, with 12 bases left in between. CDR1 and CDR2 (germline): SGHDN, FVKESK. This CDR3 spans 16 amino acids. The CDR3 sequence is CASSQEGLGRYNEQFF. The DNA of the CDR3 is TGTGCCAGCAGCCAAGAGGGGCTAGGCCGCTACAATGAGCAGTTCTTC.

The chain has TRBV6-5 and TRBJ2-2; no clear D gene. The V gene's germline CDR1 is MNHEY and CDR2 SVGAGI. This CDR3 contains 16 residues. Trimming shortened V by 0 bases and J by 7 bases, and 15 bases separated the two germline ends. CDR3 amino acids: CASSYSTLSRGGELFF. As DNA, the CDR3 is TGTGCCAGCAGTTACTCCACTCTGTCAAGAGGCGGGGAGCTGTTTTTT.

The chain carries TRBV6-6 and TRBJ2-7, with D hard to call. Germline-derived CDR1 and CDR2 are MNHNY and SVGAGI (reference sequence). The CDR3 is made up of 12 amino acids. V was shortened by 4 bases and J by 1 base, with 5 bases between the two germline ends. CDR3 bases: TGTGCCAGCAGTTCTAGTTCCTACGAGCAGTACTTC. Amino acid sequence: CASSSSSYEQYF.

This chain connects TRBV5-4 to TRBJ2-3, with D unresolved. V lost 1 base and J lost 0, with 9 bases in between. CDR1 SGHNT and CDR2 YYREEE come from the germline V gene (reference sequence). The CDR3 covers 15 residues. CDR3 in amino acids: CASSLLITSTDTQYF. CDR3 coding DNA: TGTGCCAGCAGCTTGCTGATCACTAGCACAGATACGCAGTATTTT. The variable domain in full, completed from reference TRBV5-4 and TRBJ2-3, reads ETGVTQSPTHLIKTRGQQVTLRCSSQSGHNTVSWYQQALGQGPQFIFQYYREEENGRGNFPPRFSGLQFPNYSSELNVNALELDDSALYLCASSLLITSTDTQYFGPGTRLTVL.

This chain links TRBV7-6 with TRBJ2-3, with 10 bases fitting TRBD2. The germline V gene encodes CDR1 SGHVS and CDR2 FNYEAQ. Unmatched junction bases numbered 5, after V lost 1 base and J lost 4 bases. The CDR3 is 16 residues long. The CDR3 reads CASSLVPAGGADTQYF. DNA of the CDR3: TGTGCCAGCAGCTTAGTTCCAGCGGGGGGGGCAGATACGCAGTATTTT.

The chain couples TRBV4-1 to TRBJ1-1; TRBD1 is a possible D gene (5 bases). The V end was cut by 0 bases, the J end by 10 bases, with 15 bases between. From germline, CDR1 is MGHRA and CDR2 YSYEKL. The CDR3 runs to 14 residues. The CDR3 here is CASSQDRVRQGAFF. For the CDR3, the DNA is TGCGCCAGCAGCCAAGATAGGGTCCGGCAGGGAGCTTTCTTT.

The J gene is TRBJ2-1, the V gene TRBV27, with a tentative D call TRBD1 (6 bases). Germline CDR1 MNHEY, CDR2 SMNVEV (reference sequence). The CDR3 consists of 13 residues. Trimming stripped 5 bases from V and 8 bases from J, with 13 bases between. The CDR3 DNA reads TGTGCCAGCAGTCTCTCACAGGGACATGAGCAGTTCTTC. Translating it yields CASSLSQGHEQFF.

J is TRBJ1-1 and V is TRBV9, with 8 nucleotides matching TRBD1. Germline V gene lookup returns CDR1 SGDLS and CDR2 YYNGEE. The V segment lost 3 bases and the J segment 0 bases; nucleotides outside the gene matches: 4. The CDR3 extends over 15 amino acids. The CDR3 DNA reads TGTGCCAGCAGCGCGCGGGACAGGATGAACACTGAAGCTTTCTTT. Its translation is CASSARDRMNTEAFF.

This chain joins TRBV7-3 and TRBJ2-7; D is possibly TRBD2 (5 bases). CDR1 is SGHTA, CDR2 FQGTGA, per germline. V lost 5 bases to trimming and J lost 5 bases, with 16 bases between them. The CDR3 is 14 residues long. CDR3 residues: CASSSGLQRDEQYF. CDR3 sequence (DNA): TGTGCCAGCAGCAGCGGACTTCAACGAGACGAGCAGTACTTC.

CDR3 sequence: CASSYSWRGGNEQYF. CDR3 nucleotide sequence: TGTGCCAGCAGTTACTCGTGGAGGGGGGGCAACGAGCAGTACTTC. The gene calls are TRBV6-2 or TRBV6-3 and TRBJ2-7; the D gene is possibly TRBD2 (7 bases). This CDR3 comprises 15 residues. V was cut by 0 bases and J by 5 bases, with 14 bases left in between. Germline V gene lookup returns CDR1 MNHEY and CDR2 SVGEGT.

The table lists this clone with a few counts. This chain joins TRBV6-6 and TRBJ2-7; D might be TRBD2 (6 bases). The CDR3 runs 15 residues. CDR1 and CDR2 from the germline V gene are MNHNY and SVGAGI (reference sequence). The germline V and J ends were trimmed by 2 bases and 6 bases, with 17 bases remaining between them. CDR3 coding DNA: TGTGCCAGCAGTTACCCCGTTTCGACGGGAGTCGAGCAGTACTTC. Translation gives CASSYPVSTGVEQYF.

The chain carries TRBV6-5 and TRBJ2-7; a possible D gene is TRBD1 (7 bases). V lost 7 bases and J 1 base, leaving 17 bases between the germline ends. The CDR3 is made up of 15 amino acids. Germline CDR1 and CDR2: MNHEY and SVGAGI. This CDR3 is CASNQGGTASYEQYF. CDR3 DNA: TGTGCCAGCAATCAGGGCGGGACAGCTTCCTACGAGCAGTACTTC.

This clone was counted a single time. J is TRBJ2-6 and V is TRBV6-2 or TRBV6-3; D is ambiguous. Trimming took 0 bases from V and 0 from J, leaving 12 bases between them. The CDR3 spans 18 residues. Germline CDR1 is MNHEY and CDR2 is SVGEGT. The CDR3 DNA reads TGTGCCAGCAGTTACTCCCGGGTTATATTCTCTGGGGCCAACGTCCTGACTTTC. Residues: CASSYSRVIFSGANVLTF.

The sample holds one count of this clone. The chain links TRBV2 to TRBJ1-4; D is undetermined. Germline V CDR1 and CDR2: SNHLY, FYNNEI. This CDR3 region has 12 residues. V dropped 8 bases and J dropped 7 bases, with 11 bases sitting between them. The CDR3 sequence is CASWRAGEKLFF. The CDR3 DNA reads as TGTGCCAGCTGGCGGGCTGGTGAAAAACTGTTTTTT.

The rearrangement joins TRBV4-3 to TRBJ2-5; TRBD1 might be the D (6 bases). The CDR3 extends over 15 amino acids. Germline CDR1 reads LGHNA; CDR2 reads YSLEER. V dropped 0 bases and J dropped 5 bases, with 13 bases sitting between them. CDR3 region: CASSQEGGEAETQYF. The CDR3 DNA reads TGCGCCAGCAGCCAAGAAGGGGGTGAAGCGGAGACCCAGTACTTC.

The chain links TRBV7-2 to TRBJ2-5; D may be TRBD2 (5 bases). This CDR3 is built from 16 residues. V was cut by 7 bases and J by 5 bases, with 23 bases left in between. The germline CDR1 and CDR2 sequences are SGHTA and FQGNSA. The CDR3, as DNA: TGTGCCAGCAAGGGCACCGACGGGGTGGGTTATGAGACCCAGTACTTC. It encodes CASKGTDGVGYETQYF.

V is TRBV19 and J is TRBJ2-6, with D possibly being TRBD2 (6 bases). The CDR3 sequence is 17 residues long. Trimming stripped 7 bases from V and 0 bases from J, with 16 bases between. The V gene's germline CDR1 is LNHDA and CDR2 SQIVND (reference sequence). CDR3 bases: TGTGCCAGTAACCAAGGACGGAGGGCCTCTGGGGCCAACGTCCTGACTTTC. It translates to CASNQGRRASGANVLTF. Variable domain in full (rest from reference TRBV19 and TRBJ2-6): DGGITQSPKYLFRKEGQNVTLSCEQNLNHDAMYWYRQDPGQGLRLIYYSQIVNDFQKGDIAEGYSVSREKKESFPLTVTSAQKNPTAFYLCASNQGRRASGANVLTFGAGSRLTVL.

This chain connects TRBV18 to TRBJ2-5, with a tentative D call TRBD2 (6 bases). The V end lost 3 bases, the J end lost 4 bases, and 12 bases lay between the germline ends. The CDR3 runs to 14 residues. Germline CDR1 reads KGHSH; CDR2 reads LQKENI. The CDR3 nucleotides read TGTGCCAGCTCACCGCCGGCGGGGCCAGAGACCCAGTACTTC. Translation: CASSPPAGPETQYF.

The CDR3 loop is CASSQRTGAKNIQYF. The CDR3 region has the DNA TGTGCCAGCAGCCAAAGGACAGGGGCCAAAAACATTCAGTACTTC. The V and J genes are TRBV3-1 (or the pseudogene TRBV3-2) and TRBJ2-4, with TRBD1 matching over 8 bases. This CDR3 is built from 15 residues. Germline V gives CDR1 LGHDT, CDR2 YNNKEL (reference sequence). V was pared by 2 bases and J by 1 base, with 1 base of the junction left unmatched.

CDR3 coding DNA: TGCGCCAGCAGCCTCCACGGTGGGGCGGTAAACAATGAGCAGTTCTTC. This translates into CASSLHGGAVNNEQFF. This chain joins TRBV4-1 and TRBJ2-1; D may be TRBD1 (5 bases). CDR1 and CDR2 (germline): MGHRA, YSYEKL. Trimming pared 4 bases from V and 5 bases from J, leaving 18 bases between. The CDR3 extends over 16 amino acids.